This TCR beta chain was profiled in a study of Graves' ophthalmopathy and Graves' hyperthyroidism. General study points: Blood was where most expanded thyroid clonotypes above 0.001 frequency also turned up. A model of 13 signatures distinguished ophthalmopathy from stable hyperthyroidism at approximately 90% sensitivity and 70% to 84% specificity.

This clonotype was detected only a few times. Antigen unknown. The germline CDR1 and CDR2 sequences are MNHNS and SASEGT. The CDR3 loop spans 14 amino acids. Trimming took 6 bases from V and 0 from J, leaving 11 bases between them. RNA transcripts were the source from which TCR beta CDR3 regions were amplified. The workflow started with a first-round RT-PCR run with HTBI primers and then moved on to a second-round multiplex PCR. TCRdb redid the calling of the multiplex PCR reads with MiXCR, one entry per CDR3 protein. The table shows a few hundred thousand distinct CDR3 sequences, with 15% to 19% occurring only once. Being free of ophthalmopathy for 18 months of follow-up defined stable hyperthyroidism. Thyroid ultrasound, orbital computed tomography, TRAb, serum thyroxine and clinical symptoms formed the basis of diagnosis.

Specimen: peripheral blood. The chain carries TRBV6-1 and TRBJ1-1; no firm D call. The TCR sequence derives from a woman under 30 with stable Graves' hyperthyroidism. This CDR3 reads CASSFTFMNTEAFF. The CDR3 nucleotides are TGTGCCAGCAGCTTTACATTTATGAACACTGAAGCTTTCTTT.